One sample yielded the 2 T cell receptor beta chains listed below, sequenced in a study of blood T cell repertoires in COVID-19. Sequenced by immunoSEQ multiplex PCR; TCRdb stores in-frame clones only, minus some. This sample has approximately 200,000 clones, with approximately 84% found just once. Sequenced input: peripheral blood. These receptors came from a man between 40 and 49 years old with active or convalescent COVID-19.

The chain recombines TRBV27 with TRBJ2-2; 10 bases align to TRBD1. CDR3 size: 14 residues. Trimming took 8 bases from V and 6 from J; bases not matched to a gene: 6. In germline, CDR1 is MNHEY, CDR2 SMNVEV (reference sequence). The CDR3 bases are TGTGCCAGCGGGACAGGGGAATTCCCCGGGGAGCTGTTTTTT. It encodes CASGTGEFPGELFF.

As DNA, the CDR3 is TGTGCCAGCAGTTCCCCTAACTCCTATAATTCACCCCTCCACTTT. Its protein product is CASSSPNSYNSPLHF. The rearrangement uses TRBV28 and TRBJ1-6; no clear D. The CDR3 has 15 amino acids. Germline assignment: CDR1 MDHEN and CDR2 SYDVKM. Deletions cut 4 bases from V and 0 bases from J, with 7 bases between.